This TCR beta chain is drawn from a study of T cell clonality in common variable immunodeficiency. The data were produced by immunoSEQ multiplex PCR, yet TCRdb's version contains in-frame clones alone and is incomplete. There are some 33,000 clones in the sample, none observed a single time. This clone has ten or more counts. Its matching antigen is unknown. The DNA ends 3 residues before the CDR3 does, and the rest of the CDR3 is filled in from the germline J gene. V was clipped by 4 bases and J by 2 bases; unmatched bases: 12. The CDR3 runs to 17 residues. Germline assignment: CDR1 SGHRS and CDR2 YFSETQ. General observations from the study: Reportedly, TCR beta sequences from common variable immunodeficiency showed fewer deletions and N-nucleotide insertions.

The rearrangement joins TRBV5-1 to TRBJ2-1; 7 positions agree with TRBD1. The TCR sequence derives from a person aged 18-70 years in good health. Sequencing was done on a sample of peripheral blood mononuclear cells. Partial CDR3 DNA: TGCGCCAGCAGCCGTACAGGGGACGGGTACACCTACAATGAG. The encoded protein is CASSRTGDGYTYNE. In full, the CDR3 is CASSRTGDGYTYNEQFF.